The entry below describes one TCR beta chain. Its antigen is still unknown. Profiling relied on immunoSEQ multiplex PCR, and the TCRdb table lists in-frame clones only, not all of them. The sample lists under 150,000 clones, roughly 90% occurring once. These data come from a study of T cell responses to AZD1222 COVID-19 vaccine. V shed 1 base and J shed 4 bases, with 16 bases lying between them. This CDR3 contains 16 residues. Germline assignment: CDR1 MGHRA and CDR2 YSYEKL. Study-wide points: Following two doses of AZD1222, Spike-specific TCR breadth and depth rose. Among the donors, most were white British and more were female, and clonal diversity was possibly underestimated. Vaccine-associated CD4 TCRs ranged over spike, dominating at 160-218 and 743-854.

V and J are TRBV4-1 and TRBJ2-5; tentatively, D is TRBD1 (6 bases). The receptor was derived from an adult in good health. This sample comprised peripheral blood, obtained on day 0 of AZD1222 vaccination. In DNA form, the CDR3 reads TGCGCCAGCAGCCAAGGGTTTGGGGGCTCCCGAGAGACCCAGTACTTC. Translated, it gives CASSQGFGGSRETQYF.